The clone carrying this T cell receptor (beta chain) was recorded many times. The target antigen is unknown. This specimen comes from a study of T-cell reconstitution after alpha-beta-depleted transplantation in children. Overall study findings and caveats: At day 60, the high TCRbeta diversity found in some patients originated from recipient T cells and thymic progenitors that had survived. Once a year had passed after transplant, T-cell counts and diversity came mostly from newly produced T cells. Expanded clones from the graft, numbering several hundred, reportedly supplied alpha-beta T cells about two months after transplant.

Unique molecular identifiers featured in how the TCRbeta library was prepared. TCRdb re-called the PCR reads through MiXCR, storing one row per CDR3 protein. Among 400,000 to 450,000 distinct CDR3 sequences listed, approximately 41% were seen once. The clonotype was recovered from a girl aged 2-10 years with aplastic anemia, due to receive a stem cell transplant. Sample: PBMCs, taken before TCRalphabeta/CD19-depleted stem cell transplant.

The CDR3 reads CASSHRFRGPYEQYF. The CDR3 DNA sequence: TGTGCCAGCAGCCATAGGTTTCGGGGACCCTACGAGCAGTACTTC. The chain uses TRBV3-1 and TRBJ2-7, with D tentatively TRBD1 or TRBD2 (5 bases each). The CDR3 contains 15 residues. The germline V gene encodes CDR1 LGHDT and CDR2 YNNKEL (reference sequence). Trimming shortened V by 3 bases and J by 2 bases, and 14 bases separated the two germline ends.